This T cell receptor (beta chain) was sequenced during a study of T cell responses to AZD1222 COVID-19 vaccine. CDR3 size: 13 residues. The germline V gene has CDR1 LNHDA and CDR2 SQIVND (reference sequence). V lost 5 bases and J lost 4, with 9 bases in between. Repertoires were generated with immunoSEQ multiplex PCR, while TCRdb's copy carries only in-frame clones and drops some. The table lists about 180,000 clones, about 93% of them singletons. The sequence came from an adult who received the MenACWY meningococcal vaccine as a control. The sample was peripheral blood, taken 28 days after the second dose of the MenACWY control vaccine. V usage is TRBV19 and J usage is TRBJ1-5; D gene unclear. Written as DNA, the CDR3 is TGTGCCAGTAGTCCCCCCCCTAATCAGCCCCAGCATTTT. Translated: CASSPPPNQPQHF.